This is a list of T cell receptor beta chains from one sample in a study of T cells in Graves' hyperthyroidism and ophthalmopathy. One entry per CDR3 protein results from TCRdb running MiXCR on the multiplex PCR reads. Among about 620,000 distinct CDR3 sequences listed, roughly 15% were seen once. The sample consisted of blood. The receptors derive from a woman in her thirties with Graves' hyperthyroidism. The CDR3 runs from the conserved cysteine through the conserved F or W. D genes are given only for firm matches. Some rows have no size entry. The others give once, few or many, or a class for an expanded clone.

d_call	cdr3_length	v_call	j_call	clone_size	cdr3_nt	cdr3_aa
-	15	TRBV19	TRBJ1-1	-	TGTGCCAGTAGTATTTTGGGGGAAAGAGACACTGAAGCTTTCTTT	CASSILGERDTEAFF
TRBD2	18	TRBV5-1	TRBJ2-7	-	TGCGCCAGCAGCTTGGGACTAGCGGGAGGCCTTCTCTCCAGGCAGCAGTACTTC	CASSLGLAGGLLSRQQYF
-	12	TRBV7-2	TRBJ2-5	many	TGTGCCAGCAGCTTAGTTCCAGAGACCCAGTACTTC	CASSLVPETQYF
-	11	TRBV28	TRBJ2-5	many	TGTGCCAGCAGTTCCTACAGGGACCAGTACTTC	CASSSYRDQYF
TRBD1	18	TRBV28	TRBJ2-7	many	TGTGCCAGCAGTCGGGACAGGGGTACGGCTAGCGTATCCTACGAGCAGTACTTC	CASSRDRGTASVSYEQYF
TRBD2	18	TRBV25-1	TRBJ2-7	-	TGTGCCAGCAGCCCTTCTTTCGGGGGACTAGCGGACTCCTACGAGCAGTACTTC	CASSPSFGGLADSYEQYF
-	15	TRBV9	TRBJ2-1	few	TGTGCCAGCAGCGTATCGGCTAGCCTCCGAAATGAGCAGTTCTTC	CASSVSASLRNEQFF
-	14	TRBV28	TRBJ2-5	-	TGTGCCAGCAGTTTACGGCCCATCACGGGGACCCAGTACTTC	CASSLRPITGTQYF
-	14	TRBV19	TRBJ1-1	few	TGTGCCAGTAGTGGCCGTCTTGAGGACACTGAAGCTTTCTTT	CASSGRLEDTEAFF
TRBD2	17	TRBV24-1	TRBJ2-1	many	TGTGCCACCAGTGATTCTTTGGGAGGGGCATCCCACAATGAGCAGTTCTTC	CATSDSLGGASHNEQFF
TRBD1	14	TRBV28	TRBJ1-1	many	TGTGCCAGCAGTTCCGGACAGGGAGACACTGAAGCTTTCTTT	CASSSGQGDTEAFF